This TCR beta chain came from a study of T cells in Graves' hyperthyroidism and ophthalmopathy. As for the study in general: Before treatment of any kind, peripheral blood was taken at initial diagnosis. The study's findings and limits: Ophthalmopathy was predicted by the model a median of approximately 6 months ahead of onset. Researchers report that a 13 V-J model separated ophthalmopathy from stable hyperthyroidism.

Germline assignment: CDR1 DFQATT and CDR2 SNEGSKA (reference sequence). This CDR3 contains 14 residues. V lost 6 bases, J lost 6 bases, and 13 bases stayed unmatched. Of note for this clonotype: Its antigen is currently unknown.

RNA transcripts yielded amplified TCR beta CDR3 regions. The HTBI primer set drove a first-round RT-PCR of the TCR CDR3. One entry per CDR3 protein results from TCRdb running MiXCR on the multiplex PCR reads. The table shows more than 350,000 distinct CDR3 sequences, with roughly 15% occurring only once. The chain combines TRBV20-1 with TRBJ2-7; 8 bases agree with TRBD2. The sequencing input was blood. The sequence was obtained from a woman aged 55-70 years with Graves' ophthalmopathy. As DNA, the CDR3 is TGCAGTGCACCTACTAGCGGCAAATACTCCGAGCAGTACTTC. Translation: CSAPTSGKYSEQYF.